Each of the 15 T cell receptor beta chains below was sequenced from the same sample in a study of brain T cells in children with intractable seizures. The method was immunoSEQ multiplex PCR; TCRdb's version includes in-frame clones alone and lacks a portion of them. This sample has tens of thousands of clones, with 93% found just once. The sample consisted of peripheral blood, taken at surgery. These TCRs come from a boy under three years old with tuberous sclerosis and intractable seizures.

This clone appeared a single time. The V call is TRBV13, the J call TRBJ2-3, with 11 bases fitting TRBD2. V dropped 0 bases and J dropped 4; count of bases not matched to a gene: 3. Germline assignment: CDR1 PRHDT and CDR2 FYEKMQ (reference sequence). The CDR3 consists of 16 residues. As DNA, the CDR3 is TGTGCCAGCAGCTTAGGGCTAGCGGGGGGTCCAGATACGCAGTATTTT. It is translated as CASSLGLAGGPDTQYF. The full variable domain, with the rest looked up from reference TRBV13 and TRBJ2-3, is AAGVIQSPRHLIKEKRETATLKCYPIPRHDTVYWYQQGPGQDPQFLISFYEKMQSDKGSIPDRFSAQQFSDYHSELNMSSLELGDSALYFCASSLGLAGGPDTQYFGPGTRLTVL.

The chain joins TRBV9 to TRBJ2-7; 10 bases are shared with TRBD2. Germline values: CDR1 SGDLS, CDR2 YYNGEE. The CDR3 is 15 residues long. The V and J ends lost 3 bases and 1 base, in that order; junction bases with no gene match: 4. This CDR3 is CASSASGSASYEQYF. In nucleotides, the CDR3 is TGTGCCAGCAGCGCTAGCGGGAGTGCATCCTACGAGCAGTACTTC.

This chain links TRBV3-1 (or the pseudogene TRBV3-2) with TRBJ2-7, with TRBD2 as a possible D gene (6 bases). Germline V gives CDR1 LGHDT, CDR2 YNNKEL (reference sequence). The CDR3 covers 15 residues. Trimming left V 4 bases short and J 5 bases short, with 18 bases between. CDR3 sequence reads: CASSPFLGGRNEQYF. CDR3 in DNA: TGTGCCAGCAGCCCCTTTCTCGGGGGAAGAAACGAGCAGTACTTC.

The rearrangement joins TRBV27 to TRBJ2-5, with D tentatively TRBD1 (5 bases). Germline CDR1 is MNHEY and CDR2 is SMNVEV (reference sequence). V lost 1 base to trimming and J lost 3 bases, with 12 bases between them. There are 15 residues in the CDR3. Written as DNA, the CDR3 is TGTGCCAGCAGTTTATTCGGCAGGGAAGAAGAGACCCAGTACTTC. Translated: CASSLFGREEETQYF.

CDR3 sequence: CASSPPPPTPSGNTIYF. CDR3 DNA sequence: TGTGCCAGCAGCCCGCCCCCCCCGACGCCCTCTGGAAACACCATATATTTT. The chain employs TRBV7-9 and TRBJ1-3; no clear D gene. Trimming shortened V by 5 bases and J by 0 bases, and 17 bases separated the two germline ends. Germline V lookup: CDR1 SEHNR, CDR2 FQNEAQ (reference sequence). The length of the CDR3 is 17 residues.

This clone showed up just a few times. The rearrangement links TRBV9 to TRBJ2-5; tentatively, D is TRBD1 (6 bases). The V gene lost 0 bases and the J gene lost 5 bases, with 8 bases spanning the gap. The CDR3 totals 13 residues. CDR1 is SGDLS, CDR2 YYNGEE, per germline. The CDR3 reads CASSVAGVETQYF. As DNA, the CDR3 is TGTGCCAGCAGCGTAGCAGGGGTCGAGACCCAGTACTTC.

A word on this clone: Other nucleotide sequences from this sample produce the same CDR3. J is TRBJ2-1 and V is TRBV29-1; no reliable D call. The CDR3 covers 13 residues. V gave up 5 bases and J gave up 0 bases, with 8 bases separating them. From germline, CDR1 is SQVTM and CDR2 ANQGSEA. The CDR3 here is CSVFLSSYNEQFF. CDR3 in DNA: TGCAGCGTTTTTTTGAGCTCCTACAATGAGCAGTTCTTC.

In its sample, this clone was seen a few times. DNA for the CDR3: TGTGCCAGTAGTATCTTCTTCGGGCGACAGGGGCATAATCAGCCCCAGCATTTT. Translation gives CASSIFFGRQGHNQPQHF. J is TRBJ1-5 and V is TRBV19; 8 nucleotides align to TRBD1. With V trimmed by 3 bases and J by 4 bases, 14 bases remained unmatched. Germline CDR1 is LNHDA and CDR2 is SQIVND (reference sequence). This CDR3 comprises 18 residues.

V gene TRBV11-2 combines with J gene TRBJ2-1; D perhaps matches TRBD2 (5 bases). Per germline, CDR1 SGHAT and CDR2 FQNNGV. Deletions cut 7 bases from V and 1 base from J, with 17 bases between. The CDR3 runs to 16 residues. The chain's CDR3 is CASTPYEGTSYNEQFF. CDR3 coding DNA: TGTGCCAGCACCCCGTATGAGGGAACATCCTACAATGAGCAGTTCTTC.

The rearrangement joins TRBV15 to TRBJ1-2; 10 bases are a match to TRBD1. The CDR3 contains 15 residues. Germline V gene data show CDR1 as LNHNV and CDR2 as YYDKDF (reference sequence). The trim removed 5 bases at V and 9 bases at J, leaving 12 bases unmatched. CDR3 protein: CATSDKPGQGYSYTF. The DNA of the CDR3 is TGTGCCACCAGCGACAAACCGGGACAGGGGTATAGCTACACCTTC.

The rearrangement links TRBV20-1 to TRBJ2-7; the D is unclear. The germline gives CDR1 DFQATT, CDR2 SNEGSKA (reference sequence). V lost 5 bases, J lost 3 bases, and 2 bases lay in between. The CDR3 is 9 amino acids. The CDR3 DNA follows: TGCAGTGCTTACTACGAGCAGTACTTC. Its protein is CSAYYEQYF.

The V and J genes are TRBV9 and TRBJ1-1, with D maybe TRBD1 (5 bases). The CDR3 runs to 19 residues. The germline V and J ends were trimmed by 4 bases and 1 base, with 26 bases remaining between them. From germline, CDR1 is SGDLS and CDR2 YYNGEE. The CDR3 loop is CASSHPRGGSTRSNTEAFF. The CDR3 DNA sequence: TGTGCCAGCAGCCACCCCCGGGGGGGTTCCACTAGATCGAACACTGAAGCTTTCTTT.

The CDR3 reads CASKSGVGNTIYF. In nucleotides, the CDR3 is TGTGCCAGCAAGAGTGGGGTGGGAAACACCATATATTTT. The rearrangement joins TRBV7-9 to TRBJ1-3; no reliable D call. The V gene lost 7 bases and the J gene lost 4 bases, with 11 bases spanning the gap. Germline-derived CDR1 and CDR2 are SEHNR and FQNEAQ (reference sequence). This CDR3 comprises 13 residues.

The genes are TRBV10-3 and TRBJ1-1; 11 nucleotides match TRBD1. The CDR3 is 13 amino acids. V dropped 7 bases and J dropped 5; count of bases not matched to a gene: 3. CDR1 is ENHRY, CDR2 SYGVKD, per germline. This CDR3 is CAIKGQGDTEAFF. The CDR3 DNA follows: TGTGCCATCAAGGGACAGGGGGATACTGAAGCTTTCTTT.

In this sample, this clone turned up once. The chain is built from TRBV4-1 and TRBJ1-1; D gene uncertain. CDR1 is MGHRA and CDR2 is YSYEKL in the germline V gene. V lost 4 bases and J 6 bases, leaving 12 bases between the germline ends. This CDR3 contains 13 residues. This chain's CDR3 is CASSPTWEAEAFF. The CDR3 nucleotides read TGCGCCAGCAGCCCGACCTGGGAGGCTGAAGCTTTCTTT.